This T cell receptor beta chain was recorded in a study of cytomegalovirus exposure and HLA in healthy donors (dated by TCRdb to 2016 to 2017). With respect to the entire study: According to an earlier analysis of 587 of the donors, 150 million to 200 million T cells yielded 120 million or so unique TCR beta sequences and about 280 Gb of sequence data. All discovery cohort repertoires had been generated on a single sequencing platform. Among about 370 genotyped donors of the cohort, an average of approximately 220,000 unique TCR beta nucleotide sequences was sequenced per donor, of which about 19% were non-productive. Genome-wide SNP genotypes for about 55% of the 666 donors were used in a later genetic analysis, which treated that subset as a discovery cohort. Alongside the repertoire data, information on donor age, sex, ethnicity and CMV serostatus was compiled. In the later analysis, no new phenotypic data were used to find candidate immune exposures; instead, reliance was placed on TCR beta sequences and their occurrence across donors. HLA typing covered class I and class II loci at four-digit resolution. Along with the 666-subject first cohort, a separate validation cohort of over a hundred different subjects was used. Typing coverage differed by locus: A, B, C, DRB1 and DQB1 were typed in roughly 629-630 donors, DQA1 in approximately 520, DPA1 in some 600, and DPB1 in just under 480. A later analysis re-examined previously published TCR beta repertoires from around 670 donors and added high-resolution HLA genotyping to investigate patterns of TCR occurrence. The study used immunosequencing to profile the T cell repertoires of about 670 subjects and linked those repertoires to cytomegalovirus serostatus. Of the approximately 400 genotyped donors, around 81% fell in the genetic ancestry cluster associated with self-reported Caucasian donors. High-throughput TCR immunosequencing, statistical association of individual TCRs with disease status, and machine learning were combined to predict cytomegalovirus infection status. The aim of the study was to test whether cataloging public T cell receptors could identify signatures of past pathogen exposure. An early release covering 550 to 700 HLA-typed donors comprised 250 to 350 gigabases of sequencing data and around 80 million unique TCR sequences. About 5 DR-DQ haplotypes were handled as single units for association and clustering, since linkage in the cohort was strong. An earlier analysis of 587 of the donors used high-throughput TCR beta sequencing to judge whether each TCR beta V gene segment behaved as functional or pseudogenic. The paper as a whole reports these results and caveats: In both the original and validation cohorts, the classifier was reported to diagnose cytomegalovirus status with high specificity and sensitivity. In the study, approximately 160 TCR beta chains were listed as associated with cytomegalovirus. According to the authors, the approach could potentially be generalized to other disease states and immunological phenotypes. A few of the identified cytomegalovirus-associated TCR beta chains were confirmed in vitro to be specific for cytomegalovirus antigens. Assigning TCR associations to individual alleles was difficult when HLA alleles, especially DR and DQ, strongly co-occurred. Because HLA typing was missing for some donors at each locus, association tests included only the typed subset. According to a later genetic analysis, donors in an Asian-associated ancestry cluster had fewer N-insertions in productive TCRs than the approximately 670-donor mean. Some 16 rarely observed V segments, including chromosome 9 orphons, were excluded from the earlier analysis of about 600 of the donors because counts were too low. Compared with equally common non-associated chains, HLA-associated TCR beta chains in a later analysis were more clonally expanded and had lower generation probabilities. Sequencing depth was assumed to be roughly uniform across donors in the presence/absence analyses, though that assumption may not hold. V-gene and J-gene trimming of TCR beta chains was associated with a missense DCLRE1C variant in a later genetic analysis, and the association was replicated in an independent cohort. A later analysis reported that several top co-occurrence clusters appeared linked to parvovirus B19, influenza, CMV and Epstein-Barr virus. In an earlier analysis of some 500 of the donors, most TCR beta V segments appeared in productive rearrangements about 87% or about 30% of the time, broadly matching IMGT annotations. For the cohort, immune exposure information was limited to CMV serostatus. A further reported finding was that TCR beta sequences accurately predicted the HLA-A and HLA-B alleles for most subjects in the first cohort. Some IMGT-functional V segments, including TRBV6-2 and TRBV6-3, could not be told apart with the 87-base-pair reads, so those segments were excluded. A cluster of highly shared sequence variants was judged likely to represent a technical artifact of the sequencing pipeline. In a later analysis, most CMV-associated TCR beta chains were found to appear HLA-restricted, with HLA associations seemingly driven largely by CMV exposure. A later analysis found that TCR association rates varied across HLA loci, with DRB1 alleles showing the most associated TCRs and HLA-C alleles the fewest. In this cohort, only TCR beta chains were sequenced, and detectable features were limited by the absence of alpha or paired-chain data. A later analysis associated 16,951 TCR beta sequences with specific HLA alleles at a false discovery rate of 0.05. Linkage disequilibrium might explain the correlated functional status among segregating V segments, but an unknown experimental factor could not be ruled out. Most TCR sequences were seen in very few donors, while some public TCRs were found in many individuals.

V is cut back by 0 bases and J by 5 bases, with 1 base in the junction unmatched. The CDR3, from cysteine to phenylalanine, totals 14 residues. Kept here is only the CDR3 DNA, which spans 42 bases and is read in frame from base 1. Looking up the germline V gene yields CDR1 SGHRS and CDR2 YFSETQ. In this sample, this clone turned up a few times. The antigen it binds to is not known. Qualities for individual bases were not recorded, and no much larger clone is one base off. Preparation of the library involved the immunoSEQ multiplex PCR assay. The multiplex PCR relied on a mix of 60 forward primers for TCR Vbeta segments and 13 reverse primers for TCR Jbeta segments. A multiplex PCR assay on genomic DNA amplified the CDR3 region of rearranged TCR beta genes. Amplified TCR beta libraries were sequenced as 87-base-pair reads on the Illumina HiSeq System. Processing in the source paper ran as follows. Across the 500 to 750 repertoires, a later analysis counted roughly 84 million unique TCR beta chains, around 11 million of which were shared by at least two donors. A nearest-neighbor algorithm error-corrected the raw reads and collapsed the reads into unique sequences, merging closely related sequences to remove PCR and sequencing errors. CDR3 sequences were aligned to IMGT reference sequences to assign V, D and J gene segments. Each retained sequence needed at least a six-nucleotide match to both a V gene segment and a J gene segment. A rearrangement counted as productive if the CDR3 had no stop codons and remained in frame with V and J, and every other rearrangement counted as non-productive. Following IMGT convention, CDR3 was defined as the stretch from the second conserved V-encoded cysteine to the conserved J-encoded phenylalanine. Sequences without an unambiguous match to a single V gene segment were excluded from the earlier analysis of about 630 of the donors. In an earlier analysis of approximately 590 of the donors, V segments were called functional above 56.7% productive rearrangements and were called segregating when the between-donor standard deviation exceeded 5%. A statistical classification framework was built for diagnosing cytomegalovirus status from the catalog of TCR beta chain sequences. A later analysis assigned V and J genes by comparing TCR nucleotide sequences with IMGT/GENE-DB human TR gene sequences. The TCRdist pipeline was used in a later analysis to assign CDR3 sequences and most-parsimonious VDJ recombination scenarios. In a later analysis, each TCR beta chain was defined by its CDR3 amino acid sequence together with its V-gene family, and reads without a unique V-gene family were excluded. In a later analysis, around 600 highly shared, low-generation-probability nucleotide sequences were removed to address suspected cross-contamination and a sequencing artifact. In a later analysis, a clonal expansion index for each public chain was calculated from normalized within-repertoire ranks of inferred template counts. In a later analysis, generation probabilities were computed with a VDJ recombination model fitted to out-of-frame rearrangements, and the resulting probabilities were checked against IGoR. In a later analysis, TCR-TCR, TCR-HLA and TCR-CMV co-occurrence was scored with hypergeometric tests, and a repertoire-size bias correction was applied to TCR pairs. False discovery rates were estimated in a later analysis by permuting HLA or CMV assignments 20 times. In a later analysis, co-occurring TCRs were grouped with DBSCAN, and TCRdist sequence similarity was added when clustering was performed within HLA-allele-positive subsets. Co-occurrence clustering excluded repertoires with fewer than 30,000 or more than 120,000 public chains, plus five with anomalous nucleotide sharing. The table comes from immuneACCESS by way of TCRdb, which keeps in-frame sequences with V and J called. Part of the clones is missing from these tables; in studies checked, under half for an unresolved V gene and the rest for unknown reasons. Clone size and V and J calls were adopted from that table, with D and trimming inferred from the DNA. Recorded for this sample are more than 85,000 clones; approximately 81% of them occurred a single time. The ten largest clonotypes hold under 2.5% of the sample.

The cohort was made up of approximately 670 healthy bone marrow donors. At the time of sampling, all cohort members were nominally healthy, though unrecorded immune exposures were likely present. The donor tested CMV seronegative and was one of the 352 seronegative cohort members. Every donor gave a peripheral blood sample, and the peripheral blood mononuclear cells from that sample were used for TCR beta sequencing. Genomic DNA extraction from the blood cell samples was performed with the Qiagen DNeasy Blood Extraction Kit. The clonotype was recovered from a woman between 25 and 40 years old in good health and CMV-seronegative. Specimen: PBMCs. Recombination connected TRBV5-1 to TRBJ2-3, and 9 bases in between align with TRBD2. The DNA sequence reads TGCGCCAGCAGCTTGGGCGGGAGGGGAGATACGCAGTATTTT. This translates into CASSLGGRGDTQYF.